This TCR beta chain was obtained from a study of cytomegalovirus exposure and HLA in healthy donors listed by TCRdb under 2017. Context from the whole study: An earlier analysis of approximately 600 of the donors reported about 250 Gb of sequence data and some 100 million unique TCR beta sequences from about 200 million T cells. Roughly 300 gigabases of sequencing data and approximately 85 million unique TCR sequences were included in an early release covering about 600 HLA-typed donors. Of the 398 genotyped donors, approximately 83% fell in the genetic ancestry cluster associated with self-reported Caucasian donors. The study was designed to test whether signatures of past pathogen exposure could be identified by cataloging public T cell receptors. Using immunosequencing, the study profiled T cell repertoires from approximately 700 subjects and related those repertoires to cytomegalovirus serostatus. A separate validation cohort of roughly 130 different subjects was used in addition to the 666-subject first cohort. The study combined high-throughput TCR immunosequencing, statistical association of individual TCRs with disease status, and machine learning to predict cytomegalovirus infection status. In a later analysis, previously published TCR beta repertoires from some 640 donors were re-analyzed and high-resolution HLA genotyping was added so that TCR occurrence patterns could be studied. Rather than using new phenotypic data, the later analysis identified candidate immune exposures from TCR beta sequences and from how often those sequences occurred across donors. An earlier analysis of several hundred of the donors applied high-throughput TCR beta sequencing to assess whether each TCR beta V gene segment acted as functional or pseudogenic. Donor age, sex, ethnicity and CMV serostatus were collected together with the repertoire data. Genome-wide SNP genotypes for about 65% of the 666 donors were used in a later genetic analysis, which treated that subset as a discovery cohort. Every repertoire in the discovery cohort had been generated on one and the same sequencing platform. HLA typing covered class I and class II loci at four-digit resolution. The number of typed donors differed by locus: about 620-630 for A, B, C, DRB1 and DQB1; 522 for DQA1; 606 for DPA1; and some 470 for DPB1. Because of strong linkage in the cohort, a handful of DR-DQ haplotypes were treated as single units for association and clustering. On average, 235,054 unique TCR beta nucleotide sequences were sequenced per donor among 398 genotyped donors of the cohort, with roughly 18% of those sequences being non-productive. Overall study outcomes, separate from this receptor: A later genetic analysis associated a missense DCLRE1C variant with V-gene and J-gene trimming of TCR beta chains, and an independent cohort replicated the association. A later analysis found that most CMV-associated TCR beta chains appeared HLA-restricted, with HLA associations seemingly driven largely by CMV exposure. A further reported finding was that TCR beta sequences accurately predicted the HLA-A and HLA-B alleles for most subjects in the first cohort. The authors suggested that the approach could potentially be extended to other disease states and immunological phenotypes. Cytomegalovirus status was reported to be diagnosed by the classifier with high specificity and sensitivity in both the original and validation cohorts. Some IMGT-functional V segments, including TRBV6-2 and TRBV6-3, could not be distinguished by the 87-base-pair reads and were therefore excluded. An earlier analysis of roughly 570 of the donors showed that most TCR beta V segments appeared in productive rearrangements either about 87% or about 30% of the time, which broadly matched IMGT annotations. A cluster of highly shared sequence variants was judged likely to represent a technical artifact of the sequencing pipeline. Compared with equally common non-associated chains, HLA-associated TCR beta chains in a later analysis were more clonally expanded and had lower generation probabilities. Sequencing depth was assumed to be roughly uniform across donors in the presence/absence analyses, though that assumption may not hold. The earlier analysis of some 560 of the donors excluded about 16 rarely observed V segments, including chromosome 9 orphons, because counts were too low. In a later genetic analysis, fewer N-insertions in productive TCRs were reported among donors in an Asian-associated ancestry cluster than the roughly 640-donor mean. Correlated functional status among segregating V segments might be attributable to linkage disequilibrium, but an unknown experimental factor could not be ruled out. A few of the identified cytomegalovirus-associated TCR beta chains were confirmed in vitro to be specific for cytomegalovirus antigens. HLA typing was unavailable for some donors at each locus, so association tests used only the typed subset. Specific HLA alleles were associated with around 18,000 TCR beta sequences at a false discovery rate of 0.05 in a later analysis. In this cohort, only TCR beta chains were sequenced, and detectable features were limited by the absence of alpha or paired-chain data. In a later analysis, several top co-occurrence clusters were reported to appear linked to parvovirus B19, influenza, CMV and Epstein-Barr virus. Immune exposure information for the cohort was limited to CMV serostatus. In a later analysis, the rate of TCR association differed among HLA loci, with DRB1 alleles having the most associated TCRs and HLA-C alleles having the fewest. A total of about 150 TCR beta chains were listed by the study as associated with cytomegalovirus. Most TCR sequences were observed very rarely across donors, whereas some public TCRs were present in many individuals. When HLA alleles, especially DR and DQ, strongly co-occurred, attributing TCR associations to individual alleles was difficult.

In total, more than 500 healthy bone marrow donors made up the cohort. All cohort members were sampled while nominally healthy, although unrecorded immune exposures were likely present. The donor tested CMV seronegative and was one of the 352 seronegative cohort members. Each donor provided a peripheral blood sample, and peripheral blood mononuclear cells were used for TCR beta sequencing. Genomic DNA extraction from the blood cell samples was performed with the Qiagen DNeasy Blood Extraction Kit. Library method: the immunoSEQ multiplex PCR assay. For the multiplex PCR, a mixture combining 60 forward primers for TCR Vbeta segments and 13 reverse primers for TCR Jbeta segments was used. The CDR3 region of rearranged TCR beta genes was amplified from genomic DNA with a multiplex PCR assay. On the Illumina HiSeq System, the amplified TCR beta libraries were sequenced as 87-base-pair reads. Per the original workflow: In a later analysis, about 80 million unique TCR beta chains were counted across the 500 to 850 repertoires, and about 10 million of these chains were shared by at least two donors. Raw reads were error-corrected and collapsed into unique sequences by a nearest-neighbor algorithm in which closely related sequences were merged to remove PCR and sequencing errors. V, D and J gene segments were assigned by aligning CDR3 sequences to IMGT reference sequences. For a sequence to be retained, at least a six-nucleotide match to both a V gene segment and a J gene segment was required. Rearrangements were called productive when the CDR3 lacked stop codons and stayed in frame with V and J; all others were non-productive. CDR3 was defined according to IMGT convention as the region running from the second conserved V-encoded cysteine to the conserved J-encoded phenylalanine. The earlier analysis of around 640 of the donors excluded sequences that lacked an unambiguous match to a single V gene segment. An earlier analysis of a few hundred of the donors called V segments functional above 56.7% productive rearrangements and segregating when the between-donor standard deviation exceeded 5%. A statistical classification framework was built for diagnosing cytomegalovirus status from the catalog of TCR beta chain sequences. In a later analysis, V and J genes were assigned by comparing TCR nucleotide sequences against IMGT/GENE-DB human TR gene sequences. In a later analysis, CDR3 sequences and most-parsimonious VDJ recombination scenarios were assigned using the TCRdist pipeline. In a later analysis, each TCR beta chain was defined by its CDR3 amino acid sequence together with its V-gene family, and reads without a unique V-gene family were excluded. A later analysis removed roughly 590 highly shared, low-generation-probability nucleotide sequences to deal with suspected cross-contamination and a sequencing artifact. A later analysis calculated a clonal expansion index for each public chain from normalized within-repertoire ranks of inferred template counts. In a later analysis, generation probabilities were computed using a VDJ recombination model fitted to out-of-frame rearrangements, and the results were checked against IGoR. Hypergeometric tests were used in a later analysis to score TCR-TCR, TCR-HLA and TCR-CMV co-occurrence, with a repertoire-size bias correction applied to the TCR pairs. A later analysis estimated false discovery rates by permuting HLA or CMV assignments 20 times. In a later analysis, co-occurring TCRs were grouped using DBSCAN, with TCRdist sequence similarity added in when clustering inside HLA-allele-positive subsets. Co-occurrence clustering excluded repertoires with fewer than 30,000 or more than 120,000 public chains, plus five with anomalous nucleotide sharing. TCRdb stores this immuneACCESS table with in-frame sequences only. Part of the clones is absent; in the studies checked, under half of the shortfall reflects unresolved V genes, and no reason is known for the rest. The V and J calls and clone size were taken over from that table, and D and trimming were inferred from the DNA. Here the sample has roughly 170,000 clones; around 75% occur a single time. The leading ten clones occupy about 2.3% of the sample.

The CDR1 and CDR2 encoded by the germline V gene are SGHDT and YYEEEE. The CDR3 runs 17 residues from the cysteine to the phenylalanine. The kept DNA is CDR3 alone, 51 bases in frame from the first base. The germline ends are 12 bases apart after V is trimmed by 2 bases and J by 0 bases. Details on this clone: It has no known antigen specificity. Nothing much larger sits one base from this clone, and base qualities are not available.

The sequence was obtained from a female donor in good health and CMV-seronegative. Sequenced sample: PBMCs. Recombination connected TRBV5-6 to TRBJ2-6, with the identity of the D gene unclear. The DNA is TGTGCCAGCAGCTTTGCCACCCTATTCTCTGGGGCCAACGTCCTGACTTTC. This sequence encodes CASSFATLFSGANVLTF.